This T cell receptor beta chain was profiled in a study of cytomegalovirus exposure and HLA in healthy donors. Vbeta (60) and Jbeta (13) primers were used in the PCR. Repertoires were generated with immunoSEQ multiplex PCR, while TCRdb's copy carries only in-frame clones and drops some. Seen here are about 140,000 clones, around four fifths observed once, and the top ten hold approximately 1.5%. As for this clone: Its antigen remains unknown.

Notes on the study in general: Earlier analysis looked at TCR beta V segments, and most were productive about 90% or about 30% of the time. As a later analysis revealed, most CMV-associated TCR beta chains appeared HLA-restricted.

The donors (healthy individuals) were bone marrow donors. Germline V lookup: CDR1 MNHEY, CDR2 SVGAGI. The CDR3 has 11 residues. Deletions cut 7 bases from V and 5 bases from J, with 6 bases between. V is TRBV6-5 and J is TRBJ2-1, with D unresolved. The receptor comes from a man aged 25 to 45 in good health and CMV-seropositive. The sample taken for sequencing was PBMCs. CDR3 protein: CASTFNNEQFF. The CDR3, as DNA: TGTGCCAGCACTTTTAACAATGAGCAGTTCTTC.